These 26 T cell receptor beta chains share one sample of origin, sequenced in a study of cytomegalovirus exposure and HLA in healthy donors. The table came from immunoSEQ multiplex PCR; TCRdb's copy has only in-frame clones and leaves some out. The profile shows about 240,000 clones, 86% of them singletons. Specimen: PBMCs. The receptors originated from a woman younger than 45 in good health and CMV-seropositive.

The chain couples TRBV14 to TRBJ2-7; TRBD1 matches 8 bases. The CDR3 is 15 residues long. CDR1 SGHDN and CDR2 FVKESK come from the germline V gene. Unmatched junction bases numbered 9, after V lost 3 bases and J lost 5 bases. CDR3 in amino acids: CASSHRWQGANEQYF. The CDR3 nucleotides are TGTGCCAGCAGCCACCGATGGCAGGGGGCCAACGAGCAGTACTTC.

This chain joins TRBV6-5 and TRBJ2-7, with D maybe TRBD2 (5 bases). V gave up 5 bases and J gave up 3 bases, with 20 bases separating them. The germline CDR1 and CDR2 sequences are MNHEY and SVGAGI. The CDR3 runs to 16 residues. This CDR3 is CASSNWERSRGYEQYF. DNA for the CDR3: TGTGCCAGCAGTAACTGGGAGAGGAGTCGTGGCTACGAGCAGTACTTC.

The chain recombines TRBV7-6 with TRBJ2-6, with D possibly TRBD1 on 6 matching bases. Per germline, CDR1 SGHVS and CDR2 FNYEAQ. CDR3 size: 18 residues. The V end lost 4 bases, the J end lost 0 bases, and 16 bases lay between the germline ends. The CDR3 coding sequence is TGTGCCAGCAGCTGGAGGCGAGACAGGACCTCTGGGGCCAACGTCCTGACTTTC. Amino acid sequence: CASSWRRDRTSGANVLTF.

The V call is TRBV5-1, the J call TRBJ1-5, with 10 nucleotides matching TRBD1. This CDR3 is 15 amino acids long. J was trimmed by 5 bases and V by 0 bases; bases with no gene match: 2. Per the germline V gene, CDR1 is SGHRS and CDR2 is YFSETQ. The CDR3 DNA sequence: TGCGCCAGCAGCTTGGAAGGGACAGGGGATCAGCCCCAGCATTTT. Encoded protein: CASSLEGTGDQPQHF.

With respect to this clone: Other DNA variants within this sample encode the same CDR3. This chain joins TRBV5-1 and TRBJ1-1; D gene uncertain. With 1 base removed from V and 1 base from J, the gap between germline ends came to 5 bases. Looked up from germline, CDR1 is SGHRS and CDR2 is YFSETQ. The CDR3 is made up of 13 amino acids. In DNA, the CDR3 is TGCGCCAGCAGCTTGACGGGGAACACTGAAGCTTTCTTT. Translating it yields CASSLTGNTEAFF.

The V call is TRBV15, the J call TRBJ2-7, with unresolved D. This CDR3 has 13 amino acids. Germline V gene data show CDR1 as LNHNV and CDR2 as YYDKDF (reference sequence). V was trimmed by 3 bases and J by 2 bases, leaving 8 bases between them. CDR3 loop: CATSRAKTYEQYF. The CDR3 coding sequence is TGTGCCACCAGCAGGGCCAAGACCTACGAGCAGTACTTC.

This sequence joins TRBV7-6 and TRBJ1-1; D not resolved. Germline V gene sequence: CDR1 SGHVS, CDR2 FNYEAQ. V dropped 3 bases and J dropped 1 base, with 9 bases sitting between them. This CDR3 region has 14 residues. The CDR3 loop reads CASSLIVGNTEAFF. The CDR3 coding sequence is TGTGCCAGCAGCTTGATCGTCGGGAACACTGAAGCTTTCTTT.

This clone was seen only once. V and J are TRBV18 and TRBJ1-3, with D hard to call. Trimming removed 6 bases at V and 3 bases at J, with 24 bases between. Germline V gene sequence: CDR1 KGHSH, CDR2 LQKENI. The CDR3 spans 18 residues. The CDR3 region is CASSTPSRVPVSGNTIYF. The CDR3 DNA is TGTGCCAGCTCCACACCATCCCGGGTCCCGGTCAGTGGAAACACCATATATTTT.

The chain couples TRBV28 to TRBJ1-4; 7 bases align to TRBD1. Trimming removed 5 bases from V and 6 bases from J; junction bases left unmatched: 3. CDR3 length equals 13 residues. CDR1 and CDR2 (germline): MDHEN, SYDVKM. The CDR3 here is CASSPGQDEKLFF. The CDR3 bases are TGTGCCAGCAGTCCTGGACAGGATGAAAAACTGTTTTTT.

The chain carries TRBV7-3 and TRBJ2-1; D is uncertain. CDR3 length equals 15 residues. Trimming took 2 bases from V and 0 from J, leaving 8 bases between them. Germline CDR1 and CDR2: SGHTA and FQGTGA. The CDR3 region is CASSLRLSSYNEQFF. CDR3 DNA sequence: TGTGCCAGCAGCTTACGGTTGAGCTCCTACAATGAGCAGTTCTTC.

This CDR3 is CSVYSNTGELFF. The CDR3 DNA follows: TGCAGCGTATACTCTAACACCGGGGAGCTGTTTTTT. The chain is built from TRBV29-1 and TRBJ2-2; D is unresolved. This CDR3 is 12 amino acids long. Trimming took 6 bases from V and 2 from J, leaving 7 bases between them. Germline V CDR1 and CDR2: SQVTM, ANQGSEA.

The J gene is TRBJ2-2, the V gene TRBV30; a possible D gene is TRBD2 (5 bases). V lost 3 bases and J lost 2, with 7 bases in between. The CDR3 has 13 amino acids. Per the germline V gene, CDR1 is GTSNPN and CDR2 is SVGIG (reference sequence). The CDR3 reads CAWRDLNTGELFF. DNA of the CDR3: TGTGCCTGGAGGGACTTAAACACCGGGGAGCTGTTTTTT.

The V and J genes are TRBV7-9 and TRBJ2-5; possible D gene TRBD2, 6 bases. CDR3 size: 14 residues. The V end was cut by 7 bases, the J end by 5 bases, with 17 bases between. CDR1 is SEHNR and CDR2 is FQNEAQ in the germline V gene (reference sequence). CDR3: CASTPAGSEETQYF. The CDR3 nucleotides are TGTGCCAGCACCCCGGCCGGGAGTGAGGAGACCCAGTACTTC.

This clone was counted a single time. The genes are TRBV9 and TRBJ2-1; 13 positions match TRBD2. Germline lookup yields CDR1 SGDLS and CDR2 YYNGEE. Trimming took 3 bases from V and 1 from J; bases not matched to a gene: 13. The CDR3 has 20 amino acids. In DNA form, the CDR3 reads TGTGCCAGCAGCGAAAGACTAGCGGGGGGTCCCCACAATTCCTACAATGAGCAGTTCTTC. This translates into CASSERLAGGPHNSYNEQFF. Full variable domain (outside the CDR3, taken from reference TRBV9 and TRBJ2-1): DSGVTQTPKHLITATGQRVTLRCSPRSGDLSVYWYQQSLDQGLQFLIQYYNGEERAKGNILERFSAQQFPDLHSELNLSSLELGDSALYFCASSERLAGGPHNSYNEQFFGPGTRLTVL.

The rearrangement joins TRBV27 to TRBJ1-2; TRBD1 might be the D (6 bases). Trimming stripped 5 bases from V and 3 bases from J, with 13 bases between. The CDR3 extends over 14 amino acids. Germline-derived CDR1 and CDR2 are MNHEY and SMNVEV (reference sequence). The DNA for the CDR3 is TGTGCCAGCAGTGGACAGTCCGGGTACTATGGCTACACCTTC. The encoded protein is CASSGQSGYYGYTF.

The V call is TRBV5-1, the J call TRBJ1-4, with D maybe TRBD1 (5 bases). CDR3 length equals 14 residues. Germline CDR1 is SGHRS and CDR2 is YFSETQ. V lost 5 bases and J lost 0, with 8 bases in between. CDR3 protein: CASRSQATNEKLFF. The DNA of the CDR3 is TGCGCCAGCAGGTCACAGGCAACTAATGAAAAACTGTTTTTT.

Details on this clone: The sample contains more than one DNA sequence encoding this CDR3. The chain joins TRBV2 to TRBJ1-5; no reliable D call. Germline-derived CDR1 and CDR2 are SNHLY and FYNNEI. The V end was cut by 4 bases, the J end by 2 bases, with 9 bases between. The CDR3 is 14 residues long. The CDR3 here is CASSVERGNQPQHF. CDR3 DNA sequence: TGTGCCAGCAGTGTTGAAAGAGGCAATCAGCCCCAGCATTTT.

The chain is built from TRBV28 and TRBJ2-7; 13 positions match TRBD2. The CDR3 totals 16 residues. V lost 3 bases to trimming and J lost 7 bases; unmatched junction nucleotides: 9. CDR1 is MDHEN, CDR2 SYDVKM, per germline. The CDR3 sequence is CASSLPGLAGAPEQYF. Here the CDR3 DNA reads TGTGCCAGCAGTTTGCCTGGACTAGCGGGAGCTCCAGAGCAGTACTTC.

The J gene is TRBJ2-1, the V gene TRBV5-1; tentative D call: TRBD2 (5 bases). The V and J ends lost 4 bases and 0 bases respectively, with 14 bases between them. This CDR3 has 16 amino acids. The germline V gene has CDR1 SGHRS and CDR2 YFSETQ. CDR3 in amino acids: CASSAGLLSSYNEQFF. The CDR3 nucleotides read TGCGCCAGCAGCGCTGGACTCCTGAGCTCCTACAATGAGCAGTTCTTC.

This chain links TRBV28 with TRBJ2-5; D is perhaps TRBD2 (5 bases). Germline V lookup: CDR1 MDHEN, CDR2 SYDVKM. CDR3 length: 16 residues. V was cut by 2 bases and J by 5 bases, with 18 bases left in between. Here the CDR3 reads CASSLEQTREYETQYF. The DNA for the CDR3 is TGTGCCAGCAGTTTAGAACAGACACGGGAATATGAGACCCAGTACTTC.

This chain connects TRBV28 to TRBJ1-3; perhaps TRBD1 as D (5 bases). Germline lookup yields CDR1 MDHEN and CDR2 SYDVKM. The CDR3 is 16 amino acids. V was clipped by 4 bases and J by 0 bases, with 13 bases between them. The CDR3 sequence is CASSSRQPASGNTIYF. CDR3 bases: TGTGCCAGCAGTTCTCGACAGCCAGCCTCTGGAAACACCATATATTTT.

V usage is TRBV7-6 and J usage is TRBJ1-1; TRBD1 matches at 10 bases. The germline V gene has CDR1 SGHVS and CDR2 FNYEAQ. V lost 5 bases to trimming and J lost 3 bases; unmatched junction nucleotides: 6. The CDR3 is made up of 15 amino acids. The chain's CDR3 is CASSVPGTGDTEAFF. The CDR3 nucleotides are TGTGCCAGCAGCGTTCCCGGGACAGGGGACACTGAAGCTTTCTTT.

The chain uses TRBV6-1 and TRBJ1-5; D remains ambiguous. The V end was cut by 6 bases, the J end by 3 bases, with 6 bases between. Per germline, CDR1 MNHNS and CDR2 SASEGT. The CDR3 has 12 residues. The CDR3 protein is CASSPFNQPQHF. DNA for the CDR3: TGTGCCAGCAGCCCGTTCAATCAGCCCCAGCATTTT.

Concerning this clone itself: Different DNA sequences within this sample yield the same CDR3. V is TRBV5-1 and J is TRBJ2-1; 7 bases fit TRBD2. CDR3 length equals 15 residues. After removal of 2 bases from V and 2 bases from J, the junction contained 4 bases not matched to a gene. CDR1 is SGHRS and CDR2 is YFSETQ in the germline V gene. CDR3 nucleotides: TGCGCCAGCAGCTTATCTAGCGGCACCTACAATGAGCAGTTCTTC. Its protein is CASSLSSGTYNEQFF.

The chain is built from TRBV15 and TRBJ2-7; D call uncertain. V was clipped by 4 bases and J by 3 bases, with 16 bases between them. The germline V gene encodes CDR1 LNHNV and CDR2 YYDKDF (reference sequence). This CDR3 is 15 amino acids long. Here the CDR3 DNA reads TGTGCCACCAGCACAGATACAGCAGTGGGCTACGAGCAGTACTTC. Amino acid sequence: CATSTDTAVGYEQYF.

This chain connects TRBV10-3 to TRBJ2-1; D is possibly TRBD1 (6 bases). The CDR3 sequence is 14 residues long. Trimming took 7 bases from V and 4 from J, leaving 14 bases between them. Germline V gene sequence: CDR1 ENHRY, CDR2 SYGVKD. CDR3 loop: CAINRDSLYNEQFF. The CDR3 region has the DNA TGTGCCATCAACAGGGATAGTTTGTACAATGAGCAGTTCTTC.